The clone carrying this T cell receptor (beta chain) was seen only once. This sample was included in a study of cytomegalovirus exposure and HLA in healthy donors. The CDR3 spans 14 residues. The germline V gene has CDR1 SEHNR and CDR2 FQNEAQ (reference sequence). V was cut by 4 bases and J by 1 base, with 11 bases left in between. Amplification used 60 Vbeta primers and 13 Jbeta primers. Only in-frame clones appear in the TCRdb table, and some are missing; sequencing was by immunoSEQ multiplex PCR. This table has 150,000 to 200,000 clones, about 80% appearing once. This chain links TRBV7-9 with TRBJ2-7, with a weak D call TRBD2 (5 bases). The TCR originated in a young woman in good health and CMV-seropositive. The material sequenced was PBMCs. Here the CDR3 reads CASSSSEGSYEQYF. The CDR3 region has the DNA TGTGCCAGCAGCTCCAGCGAGGGTTCCTACGAGCAGTACTTC.